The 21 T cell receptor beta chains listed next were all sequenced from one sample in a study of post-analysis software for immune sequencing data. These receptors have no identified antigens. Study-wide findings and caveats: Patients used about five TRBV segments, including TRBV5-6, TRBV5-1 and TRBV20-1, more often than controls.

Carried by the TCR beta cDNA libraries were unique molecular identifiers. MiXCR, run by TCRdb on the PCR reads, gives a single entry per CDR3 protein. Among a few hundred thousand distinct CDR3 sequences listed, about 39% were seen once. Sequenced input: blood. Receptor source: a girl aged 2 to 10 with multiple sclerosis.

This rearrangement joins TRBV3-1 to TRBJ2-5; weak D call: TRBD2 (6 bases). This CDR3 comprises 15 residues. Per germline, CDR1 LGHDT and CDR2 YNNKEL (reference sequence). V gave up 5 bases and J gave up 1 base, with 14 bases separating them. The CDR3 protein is CASSSRWGVQETQYF. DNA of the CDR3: TGTGCCAGCAGCTCCCGTTGGGGGGTCCAAGAGACCCAGTACTTC.

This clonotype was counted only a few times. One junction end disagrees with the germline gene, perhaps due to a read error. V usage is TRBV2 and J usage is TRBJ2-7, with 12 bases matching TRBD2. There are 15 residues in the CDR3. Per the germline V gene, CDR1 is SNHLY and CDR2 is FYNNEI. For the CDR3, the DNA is TGTGCCAGCAATGAACTAGCGGGAGGATCCGACCACCGGTACTTC. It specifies CASNELAGGSDHRYF.

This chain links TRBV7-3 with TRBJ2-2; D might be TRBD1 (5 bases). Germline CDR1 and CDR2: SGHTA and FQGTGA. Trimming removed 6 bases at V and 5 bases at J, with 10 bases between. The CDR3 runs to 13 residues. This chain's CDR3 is CASRPSGTGELFF. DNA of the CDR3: TGTGCCAGCAGACCCTCAGGGACCGGGGAGCTGTTTTTT.

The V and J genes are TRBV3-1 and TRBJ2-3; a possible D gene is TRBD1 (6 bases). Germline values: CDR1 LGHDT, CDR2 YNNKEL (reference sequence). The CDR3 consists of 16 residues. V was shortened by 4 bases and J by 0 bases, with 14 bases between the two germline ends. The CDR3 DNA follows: TGTGCCAGCAGCCTCGGAACTGGACAGAGCACAGATACGCAGTATTTT. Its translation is CASSLGTGQSTDTQYF.

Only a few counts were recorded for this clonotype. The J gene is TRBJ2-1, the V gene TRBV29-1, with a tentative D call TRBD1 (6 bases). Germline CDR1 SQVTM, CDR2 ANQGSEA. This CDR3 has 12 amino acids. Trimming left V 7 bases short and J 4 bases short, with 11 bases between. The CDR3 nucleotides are TGCAGCGGCGGACAGCTGTACAATGAGCAGTTCTTC. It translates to CSGGQLYNEQFF.

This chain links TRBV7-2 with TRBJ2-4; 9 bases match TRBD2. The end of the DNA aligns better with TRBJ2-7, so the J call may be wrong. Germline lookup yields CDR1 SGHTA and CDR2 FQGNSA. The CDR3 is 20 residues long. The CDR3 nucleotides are TGTGCCAGCAGCTTCGACGTGCGGGGGGGCCTCACGTCACCCTACTACGAGCAGTACTTC. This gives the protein CASSFDVRGGLTSPYYEQYF.

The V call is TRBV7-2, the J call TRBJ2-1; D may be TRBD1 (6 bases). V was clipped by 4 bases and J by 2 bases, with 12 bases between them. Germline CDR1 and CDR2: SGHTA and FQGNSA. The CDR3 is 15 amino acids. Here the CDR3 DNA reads TGTGCCAGCAGCTACGACAGGCAAACCTACAATGAGCAGTTCTTC. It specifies CASSYDRQTYNEQFF.

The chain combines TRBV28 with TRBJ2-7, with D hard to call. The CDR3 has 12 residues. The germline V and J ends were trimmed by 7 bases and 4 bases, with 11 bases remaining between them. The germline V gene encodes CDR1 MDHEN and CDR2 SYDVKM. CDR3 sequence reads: CASTRNQYEQYF. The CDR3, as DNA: TGTGCCAGCACCCGGAACCAGTACGAGCAGTACTTC. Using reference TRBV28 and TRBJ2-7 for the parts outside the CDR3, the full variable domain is DVKVTQSSRYLVKRTGEKVFLECVQDMDHENMFWYRQDPGLGLRLIYFSYDVKMKEKGDIPEGYSVSREKKERFSLILESASTNQTSMYLCASTRNQYEQYFGPGTRLTVT.

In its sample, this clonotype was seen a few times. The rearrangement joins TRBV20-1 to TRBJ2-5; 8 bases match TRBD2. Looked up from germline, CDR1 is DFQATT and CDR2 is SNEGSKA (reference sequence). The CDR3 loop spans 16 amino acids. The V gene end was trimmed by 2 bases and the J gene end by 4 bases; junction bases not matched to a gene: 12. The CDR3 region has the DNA TGCAGTGCTAGACGGTCCCCTACGGGAGGGCGAGAGACCCAGTACTTC. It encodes CSARRSPTGGRETQYF.

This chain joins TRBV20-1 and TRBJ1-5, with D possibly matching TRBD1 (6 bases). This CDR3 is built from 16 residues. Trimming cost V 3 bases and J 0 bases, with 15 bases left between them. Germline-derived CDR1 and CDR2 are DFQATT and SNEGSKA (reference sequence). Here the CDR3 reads CSASGQSSDSNQPQHF. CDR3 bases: TGCAGTGCTAGTGGACAGTCGTCAGATAGCAATCAGCCCCAGCATTTT.

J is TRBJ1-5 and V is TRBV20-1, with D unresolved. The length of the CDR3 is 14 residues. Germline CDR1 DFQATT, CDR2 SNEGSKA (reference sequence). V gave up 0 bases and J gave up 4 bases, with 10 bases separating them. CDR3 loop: CSARDFTRNQPQHF. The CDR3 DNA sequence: TGCAGTGCTAGAGATTTCACCAGGAATCAGCCCCAGCATTTT.

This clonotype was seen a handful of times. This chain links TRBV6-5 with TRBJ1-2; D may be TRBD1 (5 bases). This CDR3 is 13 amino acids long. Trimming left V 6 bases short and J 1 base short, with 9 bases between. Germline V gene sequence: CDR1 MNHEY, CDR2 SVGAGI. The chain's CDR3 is CASRHRSNYGYTF. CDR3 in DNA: TGTGCCAGCAGGCACAGGAGTAACTATGGCTACACCTTC.

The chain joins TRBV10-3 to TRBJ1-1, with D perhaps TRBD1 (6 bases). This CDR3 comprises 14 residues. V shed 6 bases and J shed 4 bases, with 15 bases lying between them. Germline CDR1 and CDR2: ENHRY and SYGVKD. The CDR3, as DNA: TGTGCCATCAGCCTACAGGGCCGGGGCACTGAAGCTTTCTTT. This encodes CAISLQGRGTEAFF.

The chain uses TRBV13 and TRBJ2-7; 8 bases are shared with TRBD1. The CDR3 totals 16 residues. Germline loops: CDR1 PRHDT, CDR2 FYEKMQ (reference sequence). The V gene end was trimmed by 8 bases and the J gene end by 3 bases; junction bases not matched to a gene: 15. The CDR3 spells CASGPPRLGQDYEQYF. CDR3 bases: TGTGCCAGCGGCCCCCCTCGCTTGGGACAGGACTACGAGCAGTACTTC.

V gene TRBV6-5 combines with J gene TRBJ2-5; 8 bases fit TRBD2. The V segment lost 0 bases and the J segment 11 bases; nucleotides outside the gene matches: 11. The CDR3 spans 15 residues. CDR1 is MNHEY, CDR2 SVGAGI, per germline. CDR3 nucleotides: TGTGCCAGCAGTTACTCTACTAGCGGCTACAATGAGCAGTACTTC. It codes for CASSYSTSGYNEQYF.

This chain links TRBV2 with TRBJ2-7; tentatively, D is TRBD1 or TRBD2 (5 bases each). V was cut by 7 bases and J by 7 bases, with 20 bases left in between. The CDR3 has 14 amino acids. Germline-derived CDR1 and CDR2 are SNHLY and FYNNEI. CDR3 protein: CASTTRGPYNEQYF. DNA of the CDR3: TGTGCCAGCACTACGAGGGGACCCTACAATGAGCAGTACTTC.

CDR3 in DNA: TGTGCCAGCAGCCCAAAACTTAGCGGGAGGAGGGAGACCCAGTACTTC. Amino acids: CASSPKLSGRRETQYF. V and J are TRBV7-2 and TRBJ2-5; 10 bases align to TRBD2. V lost 5 bases, J lost 5 bases, and 11 bases stayed unmatched. This CDR3 spans 16 amino acids. Germline lookup yields CDR1 SGHTA and CDR2 FQGNSA. Full variable domain (outside the CDR3, taken from reference TRBV7-2 and TRBJ2-5): GAGVSQSPSNKVTEKGKDVELRCDPISGHTALYWYRQSLGQGLEFLIYFQGNSAPDKSGLPSDRFSAERTGGSVSTLTIQRTQQEDSAVYLCASSPKLSGRRETQYFGPGTRLLVL.

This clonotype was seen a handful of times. The CDR3 region has the DNA TGCGCCAGCAGCTTGATGGGACAGGGGGTAGACTACACCTTC. Its protein product is CASSLMGQGVDYTF. The rearrangement links TRBV5-1 to TRBJ1-2; TRBD1 aligns across 11 bases. From germline, CDR1 is SGHRS and CDR2 YFSETQ. J was trimmed by 10 bases and V by 1 base; bases with no gene match: 6. The CDR3 covers 14 residues.

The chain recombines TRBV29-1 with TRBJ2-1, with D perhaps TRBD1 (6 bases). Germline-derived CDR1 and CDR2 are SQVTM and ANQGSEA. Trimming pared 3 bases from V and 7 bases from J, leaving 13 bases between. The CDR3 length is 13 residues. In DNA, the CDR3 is TGCAGCGTTGAGATACAGGGAAGGAATGAGCAGTTCTTC. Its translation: CSVEIQGRNEQFF.

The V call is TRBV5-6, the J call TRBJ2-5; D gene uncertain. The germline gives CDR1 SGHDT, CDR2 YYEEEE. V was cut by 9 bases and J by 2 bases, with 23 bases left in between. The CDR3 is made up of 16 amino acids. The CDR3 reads CATNENGRMLQETQYF. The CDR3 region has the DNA TGTGCCACCAACGAAAATGGTAGAATGCTACAAGAGACCCAGTACTTC.

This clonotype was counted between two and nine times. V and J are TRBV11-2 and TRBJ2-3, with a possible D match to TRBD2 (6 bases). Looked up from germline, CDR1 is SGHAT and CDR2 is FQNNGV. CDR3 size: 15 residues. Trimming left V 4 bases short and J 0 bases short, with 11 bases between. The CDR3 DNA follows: TGTGCCAGCAGCTCCTTAGCGGCTAGCACAGATACGCAGTATTTT. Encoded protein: CASSSLAASTDTQYF. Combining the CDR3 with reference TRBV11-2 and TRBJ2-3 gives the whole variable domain EAGVAQSPRYKIIEKRQSVAFWCNPISGHATLYWYQQILGQGPKLLIQFQNNGVVDDSQLPKDRFSAERLKGVDSTLKIQPAKLEDSAVYLCASSSLAASTDTQYFGPGTRLTVL.